The 22 T cell receptor beta chains listed next were all sequenced from one sample in a study of shared clonotypes between healthy human individuals. Only in-frame clones appear in the TCRdb table, and some are missing; sequencing was by immunoSEQ multiplex PCR. The table records over 2 million clones, 90% to 95% of them present only once. Specimen: naive CD4+ T cells sorted from blood. The subset was: CD45RA+ positively selected. These receptors came from a man aged 18 to 29 in good health.

The rearrangement joins TRBV12-5 to TRBJ2-7; 8 bases line up with TRBD2. V gave up 2 bases and J gave up 0 bases; unmatched junction bases: 9. Germline-derived CDR1 and CDR2 are LGHNT and FRNRAP. CDR3 size: 17 residues. Here the CDR3 DNA reads TGTGCTAGTGGTTTGCCCAACACTAGCGGTACCTCCTACGAGCAGTACTTC. It is translated as CASGLPNTSGTSYEQYF.

This clone was seen a single time. At one of its ends the junction is not consistent with the germline gene, which may arise from a read error. This chain links TRBV7-7 with TRBJ2-5; perhaps TRBD1 as D (5 bases). The CDR3 totals 14 residues. The V gene's germline CDR1 is SSHAT and CDR2 FNYEAQ (reference sequence). In nucleotides, the CDR3 is TGTGCTAGCAGCCCAGACCCAGGGCGGGAGACCCAGTACTTC. This codes for CASSPDPGRETQYF.

Of note for this clone: Other DNA variants within this sample encode the same CDR3. This chain uses TRBV18 with TRBJ1-1; maybe TRBD1 (5 bases). The ends were cut back, 3 bases at V and 5 bases at J, with 10 bases in the middle. CDR3 size: 13 residues. The V gene's germline CDR1 is KGHSH and CDR2 LQKENI. Here the CDR3 reads CASSPLGGTEAFF. In nucleotides, the CDR3 is TGTGCCAGCTCACCTCTGGGGGGGACTGAAGCTTTCTTT.

A few counts support this clone. V and J are TRBV20-1 and TRBJ1-2, with no clear D. The CDR3 is 11 residues long. The germline V gene has CDR1 DFQATT and CDR2 SNEGSKA (reference sequence). V was trimmed by 5 bases and J by 4 bases, leaving 8 bases between them. Here the CDR3 reads CSARNSYGYTF. In nucleotides, the CDR3 is TGCAGTGCTCGAAACTCCTATGGCTACACCTTC.

In nucleotides, the CDR3 is TGTGCCAGCAGAGTGGCAGCGAACACCGGGGAGCTGTTTTTT. Protein sequence: CASRVAANTGELFF. The genes are TRBV25-1 and TRBJ2-2; no definite D call. The CDR3 loop spans 14 amino acids. Germline V CDR1 and CDR2: MGHDK, SYGVNS. Trimming left V 6 bases short and J 0 bases short, with 8 bases between. The variable domain in full, completed from reference TRBV25-1 and TRBJ2-2, reads EADIYQTPRYLVIGTGKKITLECSQTMGHDKMYWYQQDPGMELHLIHYSYGVNSTEKGDLSSESTVSRIRTEHFPLTLESARPSHTSQYLCASRVAANTGELFFGEGSRLTVL.

The chain carries TRBV6-5 and TRBJ2-7, with unresolved D. Deletions cut 7 bases from V and 3 bases from J, with 19 bases between. CDR3 length: 15 residues. Germline V lookup: CDR1 MNHEY, CDR2 SVGAGI. CDR3 loop: CASTSIQARVYEQYF. Written as DNA, the CDR3 is TGTGCCAGCACTTCAATTCAGGCTCGAGTCTACGAGCAGTACTTC.

A single count supports this clone. This chain joins TRBV5-1 and TRBJ1-5; D is uncertain. The germline gives CDR1 SGHRS, CDR2 YFSETQ. V lost 2 bases and J 3 bases, leaving 6 bases between the germline ends. The length of the CDR3 is 13 residues. The CDR3 region has the DNA TGCGCCAGCAGCTTCGACATCAATCAGCCCCAGCATTTT. Translated, it gives CASSFDINQPQHF.

Turning to this clone: The sample has other DNA sequences that encode this CDR3 too. The chain has TRBV4-1 and TRBJ2-1; D might be TRBD1 or TRBD2, each matching 6 bases. The V gene lost 0 bases and the J gene lost 0 bases, with 9 bases spanning the gap. The CDR3 runs to 16 residues. Germline loops: CDR1 MGHRA, CDR2 YSYEKL. The CDR3 protein is CASSQDPGASYNEQFF. The CDR3 region has the DNA TGCGCCAGCAGCCAAGATCCGGGGGCCTCCTACAATGAGCAGTTCTTC.

The genes are TRBV5-1 and TRBJ1-2; D is ambiguous. Per germline, CDR1 SGHRS and CDR2 YFSETQ. The CDR3 runs to 13 residues. Trimming pared 7 bases from V and 10 bases from J, leaving 20 bases between. The CDR3 DNA sequence: TGCGCCAGCGCATCTCGTACAGCCACCGACTACACCTTC. This gives the protein CASASRTATDYTF.

The chain combines TRBV5-1 with TRBJ1-2; tentatively, D is TRBD1 (5 bases). Germline loops: CDR1 SGHRS, CDR2 YFSETQ. V was pared by 5 bases and J by 4 bases, with 12 bases between. This CDR3 contains 13 residues. The CDR3 sequence: CASSPTVGYGYTF. In nucleotides, the CDR3 is TGCGCCAGCAGTCCGACAGTAGGCTATGGCTACACCTTC. The full variable domain, rest sourced from reference TRBV5-1 and TRBJ1-2, is KAGVTQTPRYLIKTRGQQVTLSCSPISGHRSVSWYQQTPGQGLQFLFEYFSETQRNKGNFPGRFSGRQFSNSRSEMNVSTLELGDSALYLCASSPTVGYGYTFGSGTRLTVV.

The chain carries TRBV4-2 and TRBJ1-2; TRBD1 agrees at 9 bases. V lost 0 bases, J lost 5 bases, and 7 bases stayed unmatched. Germline CDR1 LGHNA, CDR2 YNFKEQ. The CDR3 runs to 16 residues. As DNA, the CDR3 is TGTGCCAGCAGCCAAGATCGAACAGGGGGCAGTTATGGCTACACCTTC. Translated, it gives CASSQDRTGGSYGYTF.

V is TRBV18 and J is TRBJ1-1, with TRBD1 as a possible D gene (5 bases). The CDR3 runs to 14 residues. The germline V gene has CDR1 KGHSH and CDR2 LQKENI. Trimming pared 2 bases from V and 5 bases from J, leaving 12 bases between. CDR3 nucleotide sequence: TGTGCCAGCTCACCAGGGGGAACAGGTACTGAAGCTTTCTTT. As protein: CASSPGGTGTEAFF.

The chain employs TRBV4-3 and TRBJ2-7; no firm D call. CDR3 length: 15 residues. V was trimmed by 4 bases and J by 2 bases, leaving 15 bases between them. Germline V gene sequence: CDR1 LGHNA, CDR2 YSLEER. In DNA, the CDR3 is TGCGCCAGCAGCCTCGTACTCCACTCGACCTACGAGCAGTACTTC. Its translation: CASSLVLHSTYEQYF.

The gene calls are TRBV5-6 and TRBJ1-2, with 8 bases lining up with TRBD1. CDR3 length equals 14 residues. J was trimmed by 3 bases and V by 6 bases; bases with no gene match: 7. CDR1 SGHDT and CDR2 YYEEEE come from the germline V gene. DNA for the CDR3: TGTGCCAGCACCCGAGGACAGGGCCACTATGGCTACACCTTC. As protein: CASTRGQGHYGYTF. Full variable domain (remainder filled in from reference TRBV5-6 and TRBJ1-2): DAGVTQSPTHLIKTRGQQVTLRCSPKSGHDTVSWYQQALGQGPQFIFQYYEEEERQRGNFPDRFSGHQFPNYSSELNVNALLLGDSALYLCASTRGQGHYGYTFGSGTRLTVV.

The chain joins TRBV11-2 to TRBJ2-2; D possibly corresponds to TRBD1 (5 bases). Germline V lookup: CDR1 SGHAT, CDR2 FQNNGV. The CDR3 runs to 15 residues. The V gene lost 6 bases and the J gene lost 5 bases, with 16 bases spanning the gap. CDR3 protein: CASSPRQSVTGELFF. The CDR3 region has the DNA TGTGCCAGCAGTCCTAGACAGTCTGTAACCGGGGAGCTGTTTTTT.

In this sample, this clone turned up once. The sample holds other DNA sequences that translate to the same CDR3. The chain links TRBV7-2 to TRBJ2-7; D ambiguous. The ends were cut back, 0 bases at V and 4 bases at J, with 4 bases in the middle. The CDR3 is 12 residues long. The V gene's germline CDR1 is SGHTA and CDR2 FQGNSA. CDR3 nucleotides: TGTGCCAGCAGCTTAGCTGAGTACGAGCAGTACTTC. It yields the protein CASSLAEYEQYF.

This chain uses TRBV5-1 with TRBJ2-7; D is uncertain. The CDR3 spans 15 residues. CDR1 and CDR2 from the germline V gene are SGHRS and YFSETQ. V lost 4 bases to trimming and J lost 7 bases, with 21 bases between them. CDR3 DNA: TGCGCCAGCAGCCCCCTCAGTGGCACCCTTTGGGAGCAGTACTTC. Its protein product is CASSPLSGTLWEQYF.

The CDR3 DNA reads TGCGCCAGCAGCCGTGTTGCAGGTACATACGAGCAGTACTTC. Its translation is CASSRVAGTYEQYF. The V gene is TRBV4-3, the J gene TRBJ2-7; D gene unclear. V was trimmed by 4 bases and J by 4 bases, leaving 14 bases between them. Germline V CDR1 and CDR2: LGHNA, YSLEER. The CDR3 runs to 14 residues.

This clone came up once. The chain joins TRBV12-5 to TRBJ1-5; possible D gene TRBD1, 6 bases. Trimming stripped 7 bases from V and 2 bases from J, with 15 bases between. There are 15 residues in the CDR3. CDR1 and CDR2 from the germline V gene are LGHNT and FRNRAP. The chain's CDR3 is CASAHSGAGNQPQHF. CDR3 DNA: TGTGCTAGTGCCCACTCAGGGGCGGGCAATCAGCCCCAGCATTTT.

About this clone: The same CDR3 arises from other DNA sequences in this sample as well. The chain combines TRBV5-1 with TRBJ2-6; 7 nucleotides line up with TRBD1. Germline V CDR1 and CDR2: SGHRS, YFSETQ. There are 15 residues in the CDR3. The J segment lost 4 bases and the V segment lost 4 bases, leaving 5 bases of the junction unmatched. CDR3 DNA sequence: TGCGCCAGCAGCCCGACAGGGACCGGGGCCAACGTCCTGACTTTC. Its translation: CASSPTGTGANVLTF. Looking up the rest from reference TRBV5-1 and TRBJ2-6 gives the full variable domain: KAGVTQTPRYLIKTRGQQVTLSCSPISGHRSVSWYQQTPGQGLQFLFEYFSETQRNKGNFPGRFSGRQFSNSRSEMNVSTLELGDSALYLCASSPTGTGANVLTFGAGSRLTVL.

This chain connects TRBV5-4 to TRBJ2-1; possibly TRBD2 for D (5 bases). The CDR3 consists of 16 residues. The germline V gene encodes CDR1 SGHNT and CDR2 YYREEE (reference sequence). Trimming took off 2 bases at V and 1 base at J, with 13 bases between the two ends. CDR3 in amino acids: CASSLVGEGSYNEQFF. The CDR3 coding sequence is TGTGCCAGCAGCTTAGTAGGAGAGGGTTCCTACAATGAGCAGTTCTTC.

The V call is TRBV12-5, the J call TRBJ1-2, with TRBD1 identical over 7 bases. In germline, CDR1 is LGHNT, CDR2 FRNRAP. V shed 0 bases and J 4 bases; nucleotides not matched to a gene: 8. The CDR3 is 16 residues long. The CDR3 sequence: CASGLVLQGLSYGYTF. DNA for the CDR3: TGTGCTAGTGGTTTGGTACTACAGGGGCTTAGCTATGGCTACACCTTC.